Below, one T cell receptor (beta chain) is given with its context. CDR1 and CDR2 from the germline V gene are SGHNT and YYREEE (reference sequence). The CDR3 is 18 amino acids. Trimming removed 4 bases from V and 0 bases from J; junction bases left unmatched: 7. The entry originates in a study of blood T cell repertoires in COVID-19. Study context: COVID-19 samples from acute and convalescent phases originated in the United States, Italy and Spain.

As processed by the authors: Counts of nucleated cells, estimated from reference gene primer amplification, were obtained. TCRdb's copy holds only in-frame clones and misses some; the assay was immunoSEQ multiplex PCR. The V and J calls and clone size are taken from that table; D and trimming were inferred from the DNA. The data show roughly 80,000 clones, 90% seen once. The sample was peripheral blood. The chain couples TRBV5-4 to TRBJ2-1; the match to TRBD2 covers 13 bases. This clonotype was obtained from a woman at least 80 years old with active or convalescent COVID-19. The CDR3 protein is CASSPGLAGARSYNEQFF. The CDR3 DNA sequence: TGTGCCAGCAGCCCAGGACTAGCGGGGGCCCGCTCCTACAATGAGCAGTTCTTC.